The 14 T cell receptor beta chains below come from one sample, sequenced in a study of T cell responses to AZD1222 COVID-19 vaccine. Using immunoSEQ multiplex PCR, the repertoire was profiled, and TCRdb retains in-frame clones only, with some absent. The repertoire holds roughly 200,000 clones, less than 95% seen once, with roughly 1.8% in the top ten. Sequencing used peripheral blood, obtained 28 days after the second dose of the MenACWY control vaccine. These receptors came from an adult who received the MenACWY meningococcal vaccine as a control.

This chain links TRBV24-1 with TRBJ1-2, with D hard to call. Trimming stripped 1 base from V and 6 bases from J, with 5 bases between. CDR1 is KGHDR and CDR2 is SFDVKD in the germline V gene. The CDR3 is 12 residues long. DNA for the CDR3: TGTGCCACCAGTGATTTCGGGGATGGCTACACCTTC. As protein: CATSDFGDGYTF.

The genes are TRBV6-5 and TRBJ1-1; 7 bases match TRBD1. V trimming: 2 bases; J trimming: 0 bases; junction bases outside the gene matches: 6. This CDR3 is built from 16 residues. Germline V lookup: CDR1 MNHEY, CDR2 SVGAGI. CDR3 bases: TGTGCCAGCAGTTACACAGTGACAGGGATGAACACTGAAGCTTTCTTT. Its protein is CASSYTVTGMNTEAFF.

In nucleotides, the CDR3 is TGTGCCAGCAGCAAAGACAGCTATGGCTACACCTTC. It encodes CASSKDSYGYTF. This rearrangement joins TRBV9 to TRBJ1-2, with D perhaps TRBD1 (5 bases). This CDR3 is built from 12 residues. Germline V gives CDR1 SGDLS, CDR2 YYNGEE. V lost 4 bases and J 4 bases, leaving 8 bases between the germline ends.

The genes are TRBV5-7 and TRBJ2-7; D possibly corresponds to TRBD2 (6 bases). Being an ORF, TRBV5-7 has a function that is uncertain. V lost 7 bases and J lost 2, with 10 bases in between. This CDR3 region has 12 residues. This CDR3 reads CASRKRAYEQYF. Here the CDR3 DNA reads TGTGCCAGCCGAAAGCGGGCCTACGAGCAGTACTTC.

The V and J genes are TRBV27 and TRBJ2-3, with D possibly matching TRBD1 (6 bases). The germline gives CDR1 MNHEY, CDR2 SMNVEV (reference sequence). There are 19 residues in the CDR3. V lost 1 base and J lost 0, with 20 bases in between. CDR3 residues: CASSLYSPVVGGSTDTQYF. CDR3 coding DNA: TGTGCCAGCAGTTTATATAGCCCCGTAGTAGGGGGTAGCACAGATACGCAGTATTTT.

J is TRBJ2-1 and V is TRBV12-3 or TRBV12-4; maybe TRBD2 (6 bases). The CDR3 loop spans 13 amino acids. Trimming removed 3 bases from V and 9 bases from J, with 12 bases in between. The chain's CDR3 is CASSLGGLGEQFF. For the CDR3, the DNA is TGTGCCAGCAGTTTGGGGGGTCTAGGTGAGCAGTTCTTC.

V and J are TRBV12-5 and TRBJ2-7; 10 bases align to TRBD2. CDR3 size: 19 residues. Germline V gives CDR1 LGHNT, CDR2 FRNRAP. The trim removed 0 bases at V and 4 bases at J, leaving 15 bases unmatched. CDR3 nucleotides: TGTGCTAGTGGTTTGGTACATCGGCTAGCGGGAGTAAGCCTATACGAGCAGTACTTC. Translated: CASGLVHRLAGVSLYEQYF.

The chain links TRBV3-1 (or the pseudogene TRBV3-2) to TRBJ2-7, with 7 bases identical to TRBD1. The germline V gene encodes CDR1 LGHDT and CDR2 YNNKEL (reference sequence). The CDR3 totals 13 residues. Trimming took 4 bases from V and 2 from J; bases not matched to a gene: 2. This CDR3 is CASSRQGPYEQYF. For the CDR3, the DNA is TGTGCCAGCAGCCGACAGGGTCCCTACGAGCAGTACTTC.

The chain recombines TRBV5-4 with TRBJ2-3; D might be TRBD2 (6 bases). The CDR3 covers 13 residues. Germline V gives CDR1 SGHNT, CDR2 YYREEE (reference sequence). The V gene lost 4 bases and the J gene lost 4 bases, with 10 bases spanning the gap. The CDR3 spells CASSRGTADTQYF. CDR3 DNA sequence: TGTGCCAGCAGCCGCGGGACGGCAGATACGCAGTATTTT.

The chain has TRBV7-8 and TRBJ2-5; 8 bases line up with TRBD1. Germline CDR1 and CDR2: SGHVS and FQNEAQ. V shed 5 bases, J shed 5 bases, and the junction held 13 bases outside the gene matches. This CDR3 region has 16 residues. CDR3 protein: CASSPRPQGALETQYF. For the CDR3, the DNA is TGTGCCAGCAGCCCTCGGCCGCAGGGGGCTTTGGAGACCCAGTACTTC.

The chain joins TRBV5-1 to TRBJ2-7; no firm D call. V lost 5 bases, J lost 3 bases, and 6 bases lay in between. The CDR3 covers 11 residues. Germline V gene sequence: CDR1 SGHRS, CDR2 YFSETQ. CDR3 sequence reads: CASRYGYEQYF. The CDR3 nucleotides read TGCGCCAGCAGATATGGCTACGAGCAGTACTTC.

The J gene is TRBJ2-3, the V gene TRBV14; D remains ambiguous. V lost 4 bases and J lost 3, with 11 bases in between. Germline V lookup: CDR1 SGHDN, CDR2 FVKESK. The CDR3 has 14 residues. The CDR3 here is CASSRDLATDTQYF. CDR3 DNA sequence: TGTGCCAGCAGCCGGGATCTGGCTACAGATACGCAGTATTTT.

The chain employs TRBV4-2 and TRBJ2-3; 12 bases are a match to TRBD2. The CDR3 is made up of 19 amino acids. The germline gives CDR1 LGHNA, CDR2 YNFKEQ. V shed 2 bases and J 3 bases; nucleotides not matched to a gene: 12. The CDR3 reads CASSQPVLTSGGGTDTQYF. CDR3 DNA: TGTGCCAGCAGCCAACCTGTCCTGACTAGCGGGGGTGGAACAGATACGCAGTATTTT.

The J gene is TRBJ1-1, the V gene TRBV19; perhaps TRBD1 as D (5 bases). V lost 6 bases and J 7 bases, leaving 12 bases between the germline ends. Germline assignment: CDR1 LNHDA and CDR2 SQIVND (reference sequence). This CDR3 comprises 12 residues. CDR3: CASSLGGVEAFF. The CDR3 DNA sequence: TGTGCCAGTAGCCTGGGGGGGGTTGAAGCTTTCTTT.